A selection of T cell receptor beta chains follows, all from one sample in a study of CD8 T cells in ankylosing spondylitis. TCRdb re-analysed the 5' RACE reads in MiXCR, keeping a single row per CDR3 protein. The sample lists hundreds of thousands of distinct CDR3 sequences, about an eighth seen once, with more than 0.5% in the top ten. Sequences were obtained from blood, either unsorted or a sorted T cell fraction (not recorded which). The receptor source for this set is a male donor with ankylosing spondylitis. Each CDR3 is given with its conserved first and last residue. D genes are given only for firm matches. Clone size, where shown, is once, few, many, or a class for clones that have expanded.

TGTGCCAGCAGCTTAGCTTCGAGATACACTGAAGCTTTCTTT | CASSLASRYTEAFF | - | TRBV7-8 | many | TRBJ1-1
TGCAGTGCCGCCGACGGAAACACTGAAGCTTTCTTT | CSAADGNTEAFF | - | TRBV20-1 | many | TRBJ1-1
TGTGCCAGCAGTTATACATGGGGGAGACGCAATGAGCAGTTCTTC | CASSYTWGRRNEQFF | - | TRBV6-5 | few | TRBJ2-1
TGTGCCAGCAGCGTAGCTACCGGTCCGCCCTACGAGCAGTACTTC | CASSVATGPPYEQYF | - | TRBV9 | - | TRBJ2-7
TGTGCCAGCAGCTTTCCGGACAGCAACTATGGCTACACCTTC | CASSFPDSNYGYTF | - | TRBV5-6 | - | TRBJ1-2
TGTGCCAGCAGTCGGACAGACATTACCTCAACTAATGAAAAACTGTTTTTT | CASSRTDITSTNEKLFF | - | TRBV12-3/TRBV12-4 | few | TRBJ1-4
TGCAGCGTTGGGGGCCACCGGGACACAGACTACGAGCAGTACTTC | CSVGGHRDTDYEQYF | - | TRBV29-1 | few | TRBJ2-7
TGCAGTGCTAAGGGGGCGTTTAATGAAAAACTGTTTTTT | CSAKGAFNEKLFF | TRBD1 | TRBV20-1 | many | TRBJ1-4
TGTGCCAGCACGTCGGACTCGGGATCACTAATAGAGCAGTTCTTC | CASTSDSGSLIEQFF | - | TRBV28 | few | TRBJ2-1
TGTGCCAGCAGTTACCCTCGGGCAGCTGAAGAGACCCAGTACTTC | CASSYPRAAEETQYF | - | TRBV6-2/TRBV6-3 | - | TRBJ2-5
TGCAGTGCTGCCGGGACCTCCGCTCTAACTGTGGCCCAGCATTTT | CSAAGTSALTVAQHF | - | TRBV20-1 | - | TRBJ1-5
TGCAGCGTCGGGGGGCGGCTAGCGGCCGGGGAGCTGTTTTTT | CSVGGRLAAGELFF | - | TRBV29-1 | - | TRBJ2-2